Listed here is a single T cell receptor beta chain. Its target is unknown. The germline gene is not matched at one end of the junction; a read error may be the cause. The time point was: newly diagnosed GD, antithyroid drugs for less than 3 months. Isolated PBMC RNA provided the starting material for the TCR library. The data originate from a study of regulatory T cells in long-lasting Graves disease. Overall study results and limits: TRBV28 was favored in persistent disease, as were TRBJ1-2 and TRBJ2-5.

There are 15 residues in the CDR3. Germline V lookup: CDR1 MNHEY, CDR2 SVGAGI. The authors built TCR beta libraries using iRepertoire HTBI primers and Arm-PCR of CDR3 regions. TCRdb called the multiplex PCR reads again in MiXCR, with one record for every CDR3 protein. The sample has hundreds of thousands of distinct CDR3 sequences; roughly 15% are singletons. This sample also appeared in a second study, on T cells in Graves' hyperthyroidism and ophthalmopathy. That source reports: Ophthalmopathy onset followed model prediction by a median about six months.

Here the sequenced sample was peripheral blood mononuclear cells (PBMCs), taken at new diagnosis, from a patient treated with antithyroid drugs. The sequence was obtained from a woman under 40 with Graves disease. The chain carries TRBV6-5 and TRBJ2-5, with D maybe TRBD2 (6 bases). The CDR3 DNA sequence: TGTGCCAGCAGTTACTCAGGGGACCCGGGGGAGACCCAGCACTTC. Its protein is CASSYSGDPGETQHF.